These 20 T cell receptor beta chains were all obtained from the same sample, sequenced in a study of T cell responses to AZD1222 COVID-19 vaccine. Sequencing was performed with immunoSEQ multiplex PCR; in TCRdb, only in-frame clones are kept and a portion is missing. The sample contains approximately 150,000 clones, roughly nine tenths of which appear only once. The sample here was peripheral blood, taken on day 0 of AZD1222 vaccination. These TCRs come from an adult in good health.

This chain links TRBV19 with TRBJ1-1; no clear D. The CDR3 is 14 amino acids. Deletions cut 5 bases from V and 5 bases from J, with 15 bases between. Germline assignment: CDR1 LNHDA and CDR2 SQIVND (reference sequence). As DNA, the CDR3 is TGTGCCAGTAGTGGCCCCGGGTACCCAACTGAAGCTTTCTTT. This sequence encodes CASSGPGYPTEAFF.

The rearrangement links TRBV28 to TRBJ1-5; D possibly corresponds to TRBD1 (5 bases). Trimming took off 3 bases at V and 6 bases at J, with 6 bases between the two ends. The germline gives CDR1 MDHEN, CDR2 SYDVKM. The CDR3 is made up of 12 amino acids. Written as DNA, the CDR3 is TGTGCCAGCAGTTTGGGGGGTCAGCCCCAGCATTTT. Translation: CASSLGGQPQHF. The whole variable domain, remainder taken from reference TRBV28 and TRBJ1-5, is DVKVTQSSRYLVKRTGEKVFLECVQDMDHENMFWYRQDPGLGLRLIYFSYDVKMKEKGDIPEGYSVSREKKERFSLILESASTNQTSMYLCASSLGGQPQHFGDGTRLSIL.

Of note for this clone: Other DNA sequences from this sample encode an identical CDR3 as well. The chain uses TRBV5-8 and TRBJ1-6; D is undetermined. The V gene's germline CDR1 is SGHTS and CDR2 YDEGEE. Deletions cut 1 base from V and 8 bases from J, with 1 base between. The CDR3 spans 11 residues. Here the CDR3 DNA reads TGTGCCAGCAGCTTGCATTCACCCCTCCACTTT. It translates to CASSLHSPLHF.

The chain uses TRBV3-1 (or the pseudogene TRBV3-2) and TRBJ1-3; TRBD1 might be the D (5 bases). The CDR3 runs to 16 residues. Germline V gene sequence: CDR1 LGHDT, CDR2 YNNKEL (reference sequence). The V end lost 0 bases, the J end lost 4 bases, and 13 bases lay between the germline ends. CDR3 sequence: CASSQEKGRYGNTIYF. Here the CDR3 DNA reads TGTGCCAGCAGCCAAGAAAAGGGACGGTACGGAAACACCATATATTTT.

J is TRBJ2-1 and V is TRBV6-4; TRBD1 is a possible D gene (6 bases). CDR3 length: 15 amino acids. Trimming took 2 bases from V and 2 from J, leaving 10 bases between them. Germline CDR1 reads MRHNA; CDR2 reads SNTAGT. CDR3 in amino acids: CASSDGRGTYNEQFF. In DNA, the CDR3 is TGTGCCAGCAGTGACGGCAGGGGAACCTACAATGAGCAGTTCTTC.

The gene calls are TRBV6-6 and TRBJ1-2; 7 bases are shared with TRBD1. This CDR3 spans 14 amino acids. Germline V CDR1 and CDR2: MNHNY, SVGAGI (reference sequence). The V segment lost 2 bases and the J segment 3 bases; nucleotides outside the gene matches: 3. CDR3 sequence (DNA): TGTGCCAGCAGTTACACAGGGACAGACTATGGCTACACCTTC. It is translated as CASSYTGTDYGYTF.

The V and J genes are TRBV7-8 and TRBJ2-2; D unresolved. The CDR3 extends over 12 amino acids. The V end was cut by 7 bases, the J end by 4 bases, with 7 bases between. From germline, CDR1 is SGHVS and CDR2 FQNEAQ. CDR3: CASMPFTGELFF. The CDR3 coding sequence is TGTGCCAGCATGCCATTCACCGGGGAGCTGTTTTTT.

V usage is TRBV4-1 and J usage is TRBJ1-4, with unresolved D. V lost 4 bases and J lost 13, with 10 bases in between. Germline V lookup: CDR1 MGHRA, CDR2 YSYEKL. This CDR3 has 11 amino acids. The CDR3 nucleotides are TGCGCCAGCAGCCTCGGAGTGGGACTGTTTTTT. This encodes CASSLGVGLFF.

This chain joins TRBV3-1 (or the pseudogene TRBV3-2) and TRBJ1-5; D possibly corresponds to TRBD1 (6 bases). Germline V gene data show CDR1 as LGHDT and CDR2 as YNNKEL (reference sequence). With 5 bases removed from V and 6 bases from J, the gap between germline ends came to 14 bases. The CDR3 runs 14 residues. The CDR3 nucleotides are TGTGCCAGCAGCGGGGGGGGCGGGACTCAGCCCCAGCATTTT. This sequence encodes CASSGGGGTQPQHF.

The CDR3 loop reads CASSSSFSTAVRTGELFF. The CDR3 DNA reads as TGTGCCAGCAGTTCCTCATTTTCGACCGCAGTGAGGACCGGGGAGCTGTTTTTT. The rearrangement links TRBV7-9 to TRBJ2-2; unclear D gene. The V and J ends lost 6 bases and 5 bases respectively, with 25 bases between them. CDR3 size: 18 residues. The germline CDR1 and CDR2 sequences are SEHNR and FQNEAQ (reference sequence).

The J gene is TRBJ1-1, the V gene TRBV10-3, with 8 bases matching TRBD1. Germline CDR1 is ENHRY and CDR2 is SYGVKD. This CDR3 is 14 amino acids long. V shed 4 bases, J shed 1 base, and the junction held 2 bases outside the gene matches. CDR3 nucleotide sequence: TGTGCCATCAGTGGAGACAGGGGGAACACTGAAGCTTTCTTT. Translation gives CAISGDRGNTEAFF.

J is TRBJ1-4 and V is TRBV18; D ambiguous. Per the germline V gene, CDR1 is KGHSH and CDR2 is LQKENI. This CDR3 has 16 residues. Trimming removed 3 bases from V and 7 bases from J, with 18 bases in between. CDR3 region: CASSPVQKDIGEKLFF. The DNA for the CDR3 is TGTGCCAGCTCACCGGTCCAGAAAGATATCGGTGAAAAACTGTTTTTT. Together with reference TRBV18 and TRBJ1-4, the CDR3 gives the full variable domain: NAGVMQNPRHLVRRRGQEARLRCSPMKGHSHVYWYRQLPEEGLKFMVYLQKENIIDESGMPKERFSAEFPKEGPSILRIQQVVRGDSAAYFCASSPVQKDIGEKLFFGSGTQLSVL.

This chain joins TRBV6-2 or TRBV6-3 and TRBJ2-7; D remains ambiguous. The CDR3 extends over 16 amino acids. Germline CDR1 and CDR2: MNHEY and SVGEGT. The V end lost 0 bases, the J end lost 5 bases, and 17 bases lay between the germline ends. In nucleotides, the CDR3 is TGTGCCAGCAGTTACTCGAGTAGGGCACCTTCCCACGAGCAGTACGTC. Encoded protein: CASSYSSRAPSHEQYV.

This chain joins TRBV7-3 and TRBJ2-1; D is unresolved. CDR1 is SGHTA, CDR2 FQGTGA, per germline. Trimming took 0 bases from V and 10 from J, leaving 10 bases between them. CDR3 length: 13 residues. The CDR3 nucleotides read TGTGCCAGCAGCTTAACGCAGCTAGGGGAGCAGTTCTTC. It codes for CASSLTQLGEQFF.

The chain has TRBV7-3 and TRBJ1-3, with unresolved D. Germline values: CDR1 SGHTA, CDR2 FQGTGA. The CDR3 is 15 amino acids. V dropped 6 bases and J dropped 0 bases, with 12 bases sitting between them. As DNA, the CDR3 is TGTGCCAGCAGTTCCGACGGTAGCTCTGGAAACACCATATATTTT. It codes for CASSSDGSSGNTIYF.

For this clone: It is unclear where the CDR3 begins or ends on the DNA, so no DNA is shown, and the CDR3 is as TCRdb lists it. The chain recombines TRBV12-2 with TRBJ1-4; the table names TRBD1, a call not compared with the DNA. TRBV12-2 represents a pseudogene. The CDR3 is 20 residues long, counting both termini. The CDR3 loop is CASRLSRVLVGQGTNEKLFF.

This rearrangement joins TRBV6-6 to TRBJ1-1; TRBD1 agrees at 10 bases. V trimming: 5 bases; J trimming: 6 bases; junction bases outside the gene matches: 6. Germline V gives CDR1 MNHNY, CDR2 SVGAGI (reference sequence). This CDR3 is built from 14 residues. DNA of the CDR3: TGTGCCAGCAGTCCCCGGACAGGGGGTCCTGAAGCTTTCTTT. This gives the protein CASSPRTGGPEAFF.

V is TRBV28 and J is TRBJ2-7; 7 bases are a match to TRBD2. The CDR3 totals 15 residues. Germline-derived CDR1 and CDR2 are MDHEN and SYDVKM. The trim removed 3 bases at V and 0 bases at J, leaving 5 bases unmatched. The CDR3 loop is CASSFGPGGSYEQYV. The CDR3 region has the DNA TGTGCCAGCAGTTTCGGACCGGGAGGCTCCTACGAGCAGTACGTC.

The CDR3 protein is CAMGRELTDTQYF. As DNA, the CDR3 is TGTGCCATGGGGCGGGAGCTGACAGATACGCAGTATTTT. This chain links TRBV10-3 with TRBJ2-3, with TRBD2 matching 7 bases. The CDR3 length is 13 residues. Germline-derived CDR1 and CDR2 are ENHRY and SYGVKD. The junction had 6 bases not matched to a gene; V was cut back by 9 bases and J by 3 bases.

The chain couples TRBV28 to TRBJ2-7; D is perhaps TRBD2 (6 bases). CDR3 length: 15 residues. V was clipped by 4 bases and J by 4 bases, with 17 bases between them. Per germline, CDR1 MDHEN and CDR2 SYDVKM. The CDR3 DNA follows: TGTGCCAGCAGTTCCCTGGAGGGGATTGGGTACGAGCAGTACTTC. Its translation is CASSSLEGIGYEQYF. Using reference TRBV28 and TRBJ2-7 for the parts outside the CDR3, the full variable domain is DVKVTQSSRYLVKRTGEKVFLECVQDMDHENMFWYRQDPGLGLRLIYFSYDVKMKEKGDIPEGYSVSREKKERFSLILESASTNQTSMYLCASSSLEGIGYEQYFGPGTRLTVT.